The TCR beta chain described here comes from a study of T cell responses to AZD1222 COVID-19 vaccine. Study results and caveats: Repertoire sampling occurred only after the peak T cell response. The CD4 TCRs associated with vaccination extended across spike and predominated at 160-218 and 743-854. Reports say nearly half of spike-specific TCRs go after unmutated variant regions. Most donors were white British and more were female, and clonal diversity was possibly underestimated.

Turning to this clone: Its antigen remains unknown.

The protocol was immunoSEQ multiplex PCR, while the TCRdb copy is restricted to in-frame clones and leaves out a portion. Of over 120,000 clones detected, approximately 93% appear once; the ten largest clones hold 5.1%. CDR3 length equals 13 residues. The germline CDR1 and CDR2 sequences are SQVTM and ANQGSEA. V lost 4 bases and J 3 bases, leaving 10 bases between the germline ends. This TCR was recovered from an adult in good health. The rearrangement joins TRBV29-1 to TRBJ1-5; D is perhaps TRBD1 (6 bases). The specimen was peripheral blood, collected on day 0 of AZD1222 vaccination. In nucleotides, the CDR3 is TGCAGCGTTGCCACAGGGATCAATCAGCCCCAGCATTTT. It translates to CSVATGINQPQHF.